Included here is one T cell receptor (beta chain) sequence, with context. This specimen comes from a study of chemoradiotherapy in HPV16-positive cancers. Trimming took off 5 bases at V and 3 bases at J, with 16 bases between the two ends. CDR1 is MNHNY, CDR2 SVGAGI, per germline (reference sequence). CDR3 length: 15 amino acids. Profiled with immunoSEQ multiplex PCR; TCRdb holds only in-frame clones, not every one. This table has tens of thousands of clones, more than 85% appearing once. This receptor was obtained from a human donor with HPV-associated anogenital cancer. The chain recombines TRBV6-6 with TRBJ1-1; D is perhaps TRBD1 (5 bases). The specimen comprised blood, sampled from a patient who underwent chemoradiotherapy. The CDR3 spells CASSLLGGTYTEAFF. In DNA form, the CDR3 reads TGTGCCAGCAGTCTTCTGGGAGGGACCTACACTGAAGCTTTCTTT.